The T cell receptor beta chain described here comes from a study of cytomegalovirus exposure and HLA in healthy donors. A few counts support this clone. The PCR contained 60 Vbeta and 13 Jbeta primers. Generated by immunoSEQ multiplex PCR, the TCRdb table keeps only in-frame clones and is missing some. The table includes some 200,000 clones, about four fifths detected once. The CDR3 spans 13 residues. Germline assignment: CDR1 MNHEY and CDR2 SVGAGI. The ends lost 8 bases at V and 5 bases at J; junction bases unmatched: 6. The chain carries TRBV6-5 and TRBJ1-5; 7 bases line up with TRBD1. This receptor was obtained from a girl under 18 in good health and CMV-seropositive. Specimen: PBMCs. The CDR3 DNA is TGTGCCAGCGGTGAAGGGGGCTATCAGCCCCAGCATTTT. The encoded protein is CASGEGGYQPQHF.